The 18 T cell receptor beta chains below were found in one sample sequenced in a study of early T cells in non-severe SARS-CoV-2 infection. From the 5' RACE reads, TCRdb called clonotypes with MiXCR, one entry per CDR3 protein. The sample carries about 99,000 distinct CDR3 sequences, approximately 17% recorded once. Sequencing was carried out using whole blood. The receptors stem from an adult who was a healthcare worker with PCR-confirmed SARS-CoV-2 infection or an uninfected control (not recorded which).

V usage is TRBV2 and J usage is TRBJ2-1; D gene ambiguous. V lost 9 bases, J lost 14 bases, and 20 bases lay in between. The CDR3 covers 12 residues. Germline CDR1 and CDR2: SNHLY and FYNNEI. The CDR3 nucleotides read TGTGCCAGTAGAGATACCCGGACGGCCAAGTTCTTC. This gives the protein CASRDTRTAKFF.

Note on this clonotype: A read error may account for a junction end that differs from germline. This rearrangement joins TRBV18 to TRBJ2-5, with D unclear. The CDR3 loop spans 14 amino acids. CDR1 is KGHSH and CDR2 is LQKENI in the germline V gene. The CDR3 spells CASSPQTGPIFLDF. The CDR3 DNA is TGTGCCAGCTCACCACAGACTGGACCGATTTTTTTGGACTTC.

The sample holds many counts of this clonotype. This rearrangement joins TRBV11-2 to TRBJ2-2; possible D gene TRBD2, 5 bases. This CDR3 comprises 12 residues. Germline V CDR1 and CDR2: SGHAT, FQNNGV. Trimming removed 5 bases from V and 6 bases from J, with 7 bases in between. The CDR3 reads CASSPGAGELFF. In DNA form, the CDR3 reads TGTGCCAGCAGCCCCGGGGCCGGGGAGCTGTTTTTT.

The sample holds a few counts of this clonotype. V is TRBV19 and J is TRBJ2-5, with D perhaps TRBD1 (6 bases). CDR1 and CDR2 from the germline V gene are LNHDA and SQIVND (reference sequence). The CDR3 has 14 residues. V lost 11 bases to trimming and J lost 5 bases, with 21 bases between them. The DNA for the CDR3 is TGTGCCGTCTCCGAGGGGGTTATGAGGGAGACCCAGTACTTC. This encodes CAVSEGVMRETQYF.

J is TRBJ2-5 and V is TRBV27, with 8 bases identical to TRBD1. The CDR3 contains 13 residues. V was clipped by 5 bases and J by 5 bases; unmatched bases: 4. CDR1 is MNHEY, CDR2 SMNVEV, per germline (reference sequence). CDR3 bases: TGTGCCAGCAGTCGCAGGGGGCACGAGACCCAGTACTTC. Its translation is CASSRRGHETQYF.

This chain uses TRBV28 with TRBJ2-7, with D uncertain. From germline, CDR1 is MDHEN and CDR2 SYDVKM. Between the trimmed V and J ends, which lost 3 bases and 5 bases, there was a span of 8 bases. The CDR3 runs to 12 residues. CDR3 coding DNA: TGTGCCAGCAGTTTTAGTAAGGACGAGCAGTACTTC. Protein sequence: CASSFSKDEQYF.

This clonotype came up a few times. The chain joins TRBV7-2 to TRBJ2-1, with 9 bases aligning to TRBD2. The germline gives CDR1 SGHTA, CDR2 FQGNSA. The CDR3 length is 16 residues. The J segment lost 4 bases and the V segment lost 3 bases, leaving 7 bases of the junction unmatched. The CDR3 DNA follows: TGTGCCAGCAGCTTTTGGCCTAGCGGGATATACAATGAGCAGTTCTTC. Protein sequence: CASSFWPSGIYNEQFF. The whole variable domain, filled in from reference TRBV7-2 and TRBJ2-1, reads GAGVSQSPSNKVTEKGKDVELRCDPISGHTALYWYRQSLGQGLEFLIYFQGNSAPDKSGLPSDRFSAERTGGSVSTLTIQRTQQEDSAVYLCASSFWPSGIYNEQFFGPGTRLTVL.

This clonotype was counted only a few times. This chain links TRBV19 with TRBJ2-2; 7 nucleotides align to TRBD2. The CDR3 totals 15 residues. Germline V gene data show CDR1 as LNHDA and CDR2 as SQIVND (reference sequence). J gave up 6 bases and V 5 bases, and 9 bases lay outside the gene matches. The DNA for the CDR3 is TGTGCCAGTAGTCCCGGGGGGTCTTTAGCCGGGGAGCTGTTTTTT. Its translation: CASSPGGSLAGELFF.

This clonotype was observed a handful of times. Sequence at one end of the junction differs from germline and may be a read error. This chain links TRBV28 with TRBJ2-7; the match to TRBD1 covers 9 bases. This CDR3 spans 12 amino acids. Germline assignment: CDR1 MDHEN and CDR2 SYDVKM. The CDR3 coding sequence is TGTGCCAGCAGCCACCCGGAGGGACAGGGTAACTTC. It encodes CASSHPEGQGNF.

The rearrangement joins TRBV20-1 to TRBJ1-1, with a tentative D call TRBD1 (6 bases). Germline CDR1 and CDR2: DFQATT and SNEGSKA (reference sequence). The germline V and J ends were trimmed by 6 bases and 0 bases, with 14 bases remaining between them. The CDR3 covers 14 residues. The DNA of the CDR3 is TGCAGTGCCCCACTTACAGGGATGAACACTGAAGCTTTCTTT. This translates into CSAPLTGMNTEAFF.

This clonotype showed up many times. This chain links TRBV9 with TRBJ1-6; possible D gene TRBD1, 5 bases. Trimming took off 2 bases at V and 9 bases at J, with 9 bases between the two ends. In germline, CDR1 is SGDLS, CDR2 YYNGEE. The CDR3 is 13 amino acids. The CDR3 nucleotides are TGTGCCAGCAGCGTCGGGAGGGGTTCACCCCTCCACTTT. It yields the protein CASSVGRGSPLHF.

Only a few counts were recorded for this clonotype. The chain uses TRBV7-2 and TRBJ1-4; 8 nucleotides line up with TRBD1. From germline, CDR1 is SGHTA and CDR2 FQGNSA. The V and J ends lost 5 bases and 7 bases, in that order; junction bases with no gene match: 6. The CDR3 is made up of 14 amino acids. CDR3 in DNA: TGTGCCAGCAGCGCGACAGGGGTTGGTGAAAAACTGTTTTTT. As protein: CASSATGVGEKLFF.

V is TRBV5-4 and J is TRBJ1-2; the D is unclear. V lost 4 bases, J lost 5 bases, and 15 bases lay in between. This CDR3 has 14 amino acids. Germline values: CDR1 SGHNT, CDR2 YYREEE (reference sequence). The CDR3 nucleotides are TGTGCCAGCAGCCCCGACAACGGGAGGTATGGCTACACCTTC. Its translation is CASSPDNGRYGYTF.

The chain joins TRBV29-1 to TRBJ1-1; tentative D call: TRBD1 (6 bases). This CDR3 is 13 amino acids long. CDR1 is SQVTM and CDR2 is ANQGSEA in the germline V gene. With 6 bases removed from V and 0 bases from J, the gap between germline ends came to 11 bases. As DNA, the CDR3 is TGCAGCGTCGCGGACAGTATGAACACTGAAGCTTTCTTT. Translation: CSVADSMNTEAFF.

In its sample, this clonotype was seen a few times. The chain links TRBV7-9 to TRBJ2-3; D is tentatively TRBD1 or TRBD2 (6 bases each). The CDR3 contains 15 residues. Deletions cut 3 bases from V and 5 bases from J, with 15 bases between. CDR1 and CDR2 from the germline V gene are SEHNR and FQNEAQ (reference sequence). This CDR3 reads CASSLLGGGRDTQYF. DNA of the CDR3: TGTGCCAGCAGCTTGCTAGGAGGGGGGCGAGATACGCAGTATTTT.

This clonotype turned up a few times. This chain uses TRBV19 with TRBJ1-5; TRBD1 matches at 8 bases. Germline-derived CDR1 and CDR2 are LNHDA and SQIVND (reference sequence). The V segment lost 6 bases and the J segment 7 bases; nucleotides outside the gene matches: 8. This CDR3 comprises 14 residues. CDR3 DNA sequence: TGTGCCAGTAGCCCGACAGGGGTTCTGCAGCCCCAGCATTTT. Protein: CASSPTGVLQPQHF.

This clonotype was observed a handful of times. This chain uses TRBV18 with TRBJ2-1; the match to TRBD2 covers 8 bases. In germline, CDR1 is KGHSH, CDR2 LQKENI. The trim removed 2 bases at V and 4 bases at J, leaving 7 bases unmatched. The CDR3 is 16 residues long. For the CDR3, the DNA is TGTGCCAGCTCACCAGCATCAGCGGGAGTTTACAATGAGCAGTTCTTC. Translating it yields CASSPASAGVYNEQFF.

The chain recombines TRBV11-3 with TRBJ2-3, with D unclear. Germline CDR1 is SGHNT and CDR2 is YENEEA. V was shortened by 1 base and J by 5 bases, with 7 bases between the two germline ends. The CDR3 length is 13 residues. The CDR3 region has the DNA TGTGCCAGCAGCTTAGTTGGGCTAGATACGCAGTATTTT. This gives the protein CASSLVGLDTQYF. The variable domain in full, with the rest retrieved from reference TRBV11-3 and TRBJ2-3, is EAGVVQSPRYKIIEKKQPVAFWCNPISGHNTLYWYLQNLGQGPELLIRYENEEAVDDSQLPKDRFSAERLKGVDSTLKIQPAELGDSAVYLCASSLVGLDTQYFGPGTRLTVL.